These 18 T cell receptor beta chains were sequenced from one sample in a study of identical twins. Each CDR3 protein is one row after TCRdb ran MiXCR on the 5' RACE reads. The data show 640,000 or so distinct CDR3 sequences, 6% to 6.5% seen once. The sequenced material came from naive T cells sorted from blood. The receptors here all came from a man younger than 30 in good health.

This clonotype was counted ten times or more. V usage is TRBV20-1 and J usage is TRBJ1-5; D gene uncertain. V dropped 1 base and J dropped 11 bases, with 9 bases sitting between them. Germline values: CDR1 DFQATT, CDR2 SNEGSKA (reference sequence). This CDR3 has 11 amino acids. This chain's CDR3 is CSARVRGAQHF. The CDR3 DNA is TGCAGTGCTAGAGTACGGGGAGCCCAGCATTTT.

This clonotype was seen a few times. The chain's CDR3 is CSVSGDGSYEQYF. The CDR3 nucleotides read TGCAGCGTGAGCGGGGACGGATCCTACGAGCAGTACTTC. The chain links TRBV29-1 to TRBJ2-7, with TRBD2 identical over 7 bases. Germline V gene data show CDR1 as SQVTM and CDR2 as ANQGSEA. This CDR3 is 13 amino acids long. V lost 6 bases, J lost 1 base, and 6 bases stayed unmatched.

This clonotype was detected many times. The chain recombines TRBV4-3 with TRBJ2-2; 10 bases map to TRBD1. J lost 6 bases, V lost 2 bases, and 6 bases had no gene match. Germline-derived CDR1 and CDR2 are LGHNA and YSLEER. The CDR3 consists of 16 residues. CDR3 sequence: CASSQLRQGAAGELFF. Written as DNA, the CDR3 is TGCGCCAGCAGCCAACTCAGACAGGGGGCAGCCGGGGAGCTGTTTTTT.

V gene TRBV20-1 combines with J gene TRBJ2-5; D uncertain. Per the germline V gene, CDR1 is DFQATT and CDR2 is SNEGSKA (reference sequence). V gave up 0 bases and J gave up 5 bases, with 22 bases separating them. This CDR3 has 17 residues. CDR3 in amino acids: CSARDMGVNVLRETQYF. In DNA, the CDR3 is TGCAGTGCTAGAGACATGGGCGTAAACGTGTTACGGGAGACCCAGTACTTC.

This clonotype was detected ten times or more. The chain uses TRBV6-1 and TRBJ2-3, with a tentative D call TRBD2 (6 bases). The V and J ends lost 9 bases and 2 bases respectively, with 15 bases between them. The germline V gene has CDR1 MNHNS and CDR2 SASEGT. This CDR3 has 14 residues. The CDR3 reads CASGGLSFTDTQYF. CDR3 DNA: TGTGCCAGTGGGGGACTTTCTTTCACAGATACGCAGTATTTT.

This clonotype was found many times. This CDR3 reads CATSDFSIRPDTQYF. In DNA form, the CDR3 reads TGTGCCACCAGTGATTTCTCGATAAGACCAGATACGCAGTATTTT. The chain recombines TRBV24-1 with TRBJ2-3; D is uncertain. Trimming left V 1 base short and J 4 bases short, with 11 bases between. Per the germline V gene, CDR1 is KGHDR and CDR2 is SFDVKD. CDR3 size: 15 residues.

This clonotype showed up many times. The V call is TRBV5-1, the J call TRBJ2-5, with a tentative D call TRBD2 (6 bases). There are 14 residues in the CDR3. Trimming removed 1 base at V and 2 bases at J, with 9 bases between. CDR1 and CDR2 (germline): SGHRS, YFSETQ. Here the CDR3 reads CASSLSGVQETQYF. The CDR3 DNA reads TGCGCCAGCAGCTTGTCGGGAGTTCAAGAGACCCAGTACTTC.

The table lists this clonotype with many counts. The chain is built from TRBV18 and TRBJ2-7, with D perhaps matching TRBD1 (6 bases). The V and J ends lost 0 bases and 1 base respectively, with 10 bases between them. The CDR3 totals 15 residues. Germline V gives CDR1 KGHSH, CDR2 LQKENI. CDR3 DNA: TGTGCCAGCTCACCACCGAACAGGGAATCCTACGAGCAGTACTTC. Protein: CASSPPNRESYEQYF.

This clonotype was picked up many times. The rearrangement links TRBV12-3 or TRBV12-4 to TRBJ2-7; no firm D call. The CDR3 is 14 amino acids. The V end lost 2 bases, the J end lost 5 bases, and 13 bases lay between the germline ends. The DNA of the CDR3 is TGTGCCAGCAGTTTAATTGGGCTAGTCAACGAGCAGTACTTC. Protein: CASSLIGLVNEQYF.

The sample holds many counts of this clonotype. J is TRBJ2-3 and V is TRBV7-2, with a possible D match to TRBD2 (6 bases). V lost 3 bases, J lost 4 bases, and 14 bases lay in between. Looked up from germline, CDR1 is SGHTA and CDR2 is FQGNSA. The CDR3 totals 15 residues. CDR3 in DNA: TGTGCCAGCAGCTTCGAGCGGGTGGGTCCAGATACGCAGTATTTT. It specifies CASSFERVGPDTQYF.

The table lists this clonotype with a few counts. The gene calls are TRBV6-1 and TRBJ1-5; 10 nucleotides match TRBD1. The CDR3 is made up of 14 amino acids. Per the germline V gene, CDR1 is MNHNS and CDR2 is SASEGT. V lost 7 bases to trimming and J lost 5 bases; unmatched junction nucleotides: 5. The DNA for the CDR3 is TGTGCCAGCAACCCGGGACAGGGGCATCAGCCCCAGCATTTT. This translates into CASNPGQGHQPQHF.

This clonotype was seen ten or more times. The chain has TRBV6-5 and TRBJ2-1; D gene ambiguous. There are 14 residues in the CDR3. Trimming removed 2 bases from V and 10 bases from J, with 15 bases in between. Germline CDR1 and CDR2: MNHEY and SVGAGI. The CDR3, as DNA: TGTGCCAGCAGTTACCCCCCATTTAGTAGGGAGCAGTTCTTC. Translating gives CASSYPPFSREQFF.

There are many counts of this clonotype. The rearrangement links TRBV12-3 or TRBV12-4 to TRBJ2-5, with 10 bases lining up with TRBD1. The length of the CDR3 is 15 residues. Trimming took 5 bases from V and 4 from J; bases not matched to a gene: 7. CDR3 amino acids: CASSPPGQGRETQYF. In DNA form, the CDR3 reads TGTGCCAGCAGTCCCCCGGGACAGGGGAGAGAGACCCAGTACTTC.

The chain joins TRBV29-1 to TRBJ2-4, with D possibly being TRBD1 or TRBD2 (5 bases each). Looked up from germline, CDR1 is SQVTM and CDR2 is ANQGSEA. V lost 5 bases and J 0 bases, leaving 20 bases between the germline ends. CDR3 size: 17 residues. CDR3 bases: TGCAGCGTTCTTCACCCGGTGGGGGAGATAGCCAAAAACATTCAGTACTTC. This codes for CSVLHPVGEIAKNIQYF.

At least ten counts were recorded for this clonotype. This sequence joins TRBV27 and TRBJ2-3, with TRBD2 identical over 10 bases. The CDR3 spans 16 residues. The V segment lost 3 bases and the J segment 5 bases; nucleotides outside the gene matches: 8. Germline V gene data show CDR1 as MNHEY and CDR2 as SMNVEV (reference sequence). CDR3 bases: TGTGCCAGCAGTTTTAGAAGCGGGAGGGCGATAGATACGCAGTATTTT. Translated, it gives CASSFRSGRAIDTQYF.

This clonotype was seen repeatedly, ten times or more. The chain carries TRBV7-9 and TRBJ1-6; TRBD1 matches at 9 bases. The V and J ends lost 8 bases and 7 bases, in that order; junction bases with no gene match: 9. Germline-derived CDR1 and CDR2 are SEHNR and FQNEAQ (reference sequence). The CDR3 is 15 residues long. The CDR3 region is CASSAGQGRNSPLHF. DNA of the CDR3: TGTGCCAGCTCGGCGGGACAGGGCAGGAATTCACCCCTCCACTTT.

The chain employs TRBV29-1 and TRBJ2-3; TRBD2 is a possible D gene (5 bases). Germline V gene sequence: CDR1 SQVTM, CDR2 ANQGSEA. Trimming took off 0 bases at V and 12 bases at J, with 13 bases between the two ends. The length of the CDR3 is 12 residues. The CDR3 coding sequence is TGCAGCGTTGAAGATCTTACGGGGAGCCAGTATTTT. Translating it yields CSVEDLTGSQYF.

This clonotype occurred many times. CDR3 DNA: TGTGCCAGCAGCTTATGGGGACGACGGAACACCGGGGAGCTGTTTTTT. This gives the protein CASSLWGRRNTGELFF. The chain combines TRBV7-8 with TRBJ2-2, with D possibly being TRBD1 or TRBD2 (5 bases each). The V gene's germline CDR1 is SGHVS and CDR2 FQNEAQ. CDR3 length equals 16 residues. Trimming took off 2 bases at V and 1 base at J, with 11 bases between the two ends.